A single sample gave rise to the 23 T cell receptor beta chains below, sequenced in a study of identifying expanded T cells in peripheral blood. Produced via immunoSEQ multiplex PCR; TCRdb's table is partial and in-frame only. The data contain under 130,000 clones, about 89% of them singletons. Source material: blood. The receptors were gathered from a person aged 18 to 75 in good health.

This chain links TRBV7-2 with TRBJ1-2, with a weak D call TRBD1 (5 bases). This CDR3 has 14 residues. The ends were cut back, 4 bases at V and 4 bases at J, with 13 bases in the middle. CDR1 and CDR2 (germline): SGHTA, FQGNSA. The DNA of the CDR3 is TGTGCCAGCAGCTCAAGGGGCGGCTCCTATGGCTACACCTTC. It translates to CASSSRGGSYGYTF. Full variable domain (outside the CDR3, taken from reference TRBV7-2 and TRBJ1-2): GAGVSQSPSNKVTEKGKDVELRCDPISGHTALYWYRQSLGQGLEFLIYFQGNSAPDKSGLPSDRFSAERTGGSVSTLTIQRTQQEDSAVYLCASSSRGGSYGYTFGSGTRLTVV.

The chain links TRBV7-2 to TRBJ1-2, with TRBD1 as a possible D gene (6 bases). Germline-derived CDR1 and CDR2 are SGHTA and FQGNSA. V dropped 3 bases and J dropped 6 bases, with 14 bases sitting between them. This CDR3 contains 14 residues. CDR3 bases: TGTGCCAGCAGCTTGTCTAGGACAGTCCATGGCTACACCTTC. Translating it yields CASSLSRTVHGYTF.

The V gene is TRBV29-1, the J gene TRBJ2-7; D might be TRBD2 (5 bases). V shed 6 bases and J shed 3 bases, with 9 bases lying between them. This CDR3 is 11 amino acids long. CDR1 and CDR2 from the germline V gene are SQVTM and ANQGSEA. The CDR3, as DNA: TGCAGCGTCGCCGAGGGCTACGAGCAGTACTTC. It encodes CSVAEGYEQYF.

Only one count was recorded for this clone. The CDR3 sequence is CASRERRGAYNEQFF. The CDR3 DNA reads as TGCGCCAGCAGAGAGAGACGGGGTGCCTACAATGAGCAGTTCTTC. The rearrangement uses TRBV4-3 and TRBJ2-1; tentative D call: TRBD2 (5 bases). Trimming pared 6 bases from V and 2 bases from J, leaving 14 bases between. This CDR3 has 15 residues. The germline V gene has CDR1 LGHNA and CDR2 YSLEER.

This sequence joins TRBV6-5 and TRBJ1-5; D is unclear. Germline-derived CDR1 and CDR2 are MNHEY and SVGAGI. This CDR3 region has 14 residues. The V end lost 1 base, the J end lost 3 bases, and 7 bases lay between the germline ends. For the CDR3, the DNA is TGTGCCAGCAGTTACTTAGGATTCAATCAGCCCCAGCATTTT. Translated, it gives CASSYLGFNQPQHF.

This clone was seen once. The V and J genes are TRBV7-9 and TRBJ2-1, with 8 bases fitting TRBD1. Germline trimming cut 5 bases from V and 0 bases from J; bases unmatched to any gene: 3. This CDR3 is built from 15 residues. The germline V gene encodes CDR1 SEHNR and CDR2 FQNEAQ (reference sequence). CDR3: CASSLTGGSYNEQFF. The CDR3 nucleotides read TGTGCCAGCAGCCTAACAGGGGGCTCCTACAATGAGCAGTTCTTC.

This chain links TRBV12-2 with TRBJ1-5. TRBV12-2 is deemed a pseudogene. This CDR3 contains 16 residues. CDR3 sequence reads: CASRFSDFRSNQPQHF. The DNA of the CDR3 is TGTGCAAGTCGCTTTTCGGACTTTAGGTCCAATCAGCCCCAGCATTTT.

The genes are TRBV29-1 and TRBJ2-7, with D possibly TRBD1 on 5 matching bases. The length of the CDR3 is 12 residues. Trimming removed 3 bases from V and 2 bases from J, with 8 bases in between. Germline CDR1 and CDR2: SQVTM and ANQGSEA. CDR3 nucleotides: TGCAGCGTTGAGGCAGGGACCTACGAGCAGTACTTC. Translating gives CSVEAGTYEQYF.

This clone was observed a few times. The rearrangement uses TRBV18 and TRBJ2-5; D unresolved. In germline, CDR1 is KGHSH, CDR2 LQKENI. This CDR3 is 13 amino acids long. V was clipped by 4 bases and J by 1 base, with 7 bases between them. The CDR3 DNA is TGTGCCAGCTCACTGGCAGCCCAAGAGACCCAGTACTTC. Translated, it gives CASSLAAQETQYF.

The CDR3 DNA follows: TGCAGCGTTGAACGGGACAGGCCCCACGAGCAGTACTTC. Amino acid sequence: CSVERDRPHEQYF. The V gene is TRBV29-1, the J gene TRBJ2-7, with 8 bases lining up with TRBD1. CDR1 SQVTM and CDR2 ANQGSEA come from the germline V gene. J was trimmed by 5 bases and V by 2 bases; bases with no gene match: 5. The CDR3 length is 13 residues.

The chain uses TRBV5-6 and TRBJ2-5; 10 bases match TRBD2. Trimming at V came to 3 bases and at J to 7 bases, leaving 15 bases not matched to a gene. Per the germline V gene, CDR1 is SGHDT and CDR2 is YYEEEE. The CDR3 is made up of 17 amino acids. The CDR3: CASSSSGSRTSGGTQYF. CDR3 DNA: TGTGCCAGCAGCTCCTCAGGTAGTAGGACTAGCGGAGGGACCCAGTACTTC. The full variable domain, in which reference TRBV5-6 and TRBJ2-5 provide the parts outside the CDR3, is DAGVTQSPTHLIKTRGQQVTLRCSPKSGHDTVSWYQQALGQGPQFIFQYYEEEERQRGNFPDRFSGHQFPNYSSELNVNALLLGDSALYLCASSSSGSRTSGGTQYFGPGTRLLVL.

The CDR3 bases are TGTGCCAGCAGCTTTACCGGGACAGACGGGGGCCTCGGAGCTTTCTTT. It encodes CASSFTGTDGGLGAFF. V and J are TRBV5-6 and TRBJ1-1; 7 positions match TRBD1. The V and J ends lost 2 bases and 10 bases, in that order; junction bases with no gene match: 17. The CDR3 spans 16 residues. Germline values: CDR1 SGHDT, CDR2 YYEEEE.

This chain connects TRBV5-6 to TRBJ1-6; TRBD1 agrees at 7 bases. Germline V gives CDR1 SGHDT, CDR2 YYEEEE. V lost 0 bases and J lost 7; bases outside the gene matches: 7. The CDR3 covers 16 residues. The CDR3 reads CASSLGAGGQNSPLHF. DNA for the CDR3: TGTGCCAGCAGCTTGGGTGCAGGGGGGCAGAATTCACCCCTCCACTTT.

CDR3: CASYPGQGAPTDTQYF. CDR3 sequence (DNA): TGTGCCAGCTATCCGGGACAGGGCGCCCCCACAGATACGCAGTATTTT. V usage is TRBV27 and J usage is TRBJ2-3; TRBD1 aligns across 9 bases. The CDR3 loop spans 16 amino acids. Trimming at V came to 8 bases and at J to 2 bases, leaving 11 bases not matched to a gene. The germline V gene has CDR1 MNHEY and CDR2 SMNVEV (reference sequence).

CDR3 amino acids: CASSVAEGGAEAFF. The CDR3 bases are TGTGCCAGCAGCGTAGCGGAAGGGGGGGCTGAAGCTTTCTTT. The chain is built from TRBV9 and TRBJ1-1, with a tentative D call TRBD1 (6 bases). This CDR3 is built from 14 residues. CDR1 SGDLS and CDR2 YYNGEE come from the germline V gene. Deletions cut 0 bases from V and 6 bases from J, with 12 bases between.

This clone has a single count. This chain links TRBV5-1 with TRBJ2-7, with 12 positions matching TRBD1. J was trimmed by 4 bases and V by 3 bases; bases with no gene match: 8. CDR1 is SGHRS and CDR2 is YFSETQ in the germline V gene. There are 16 residues in the CDR3. The DNA of the CDR3 is TGCGCCAGCAGCTGGACCGGGACAGGGGGCTTGTACGAGCAGTACTTC. It is translated as CASSWTGTGGLYEQYF.

The rearrangement uses TRBV7-2 and TRBJ1-5, with D possibly being TRBD1 (6 bases). This CDR3 spans 13 amino acids. Germline V gene sequence: CDR1 SGHTA, CDR2 FQGNSA. V gave up 6 bases and J gave up 5 bases, with 11 bases separating them. The CDR3 DNA sequence: TGTGCCAGCAGTACAGGGATGGATCAGCCCCAGCATTTT. Its protein product is CASSTGMDQPQHF.

The chain links TRBV7-9 to TRBJ1-1; 12 bases fit TRBD1. CDR3 size: 15 residues. Germline CDR1 reads SEHNR; CDR2 reads FQNEAQ (reference sequence). Trimming at V came to 5 bases and at J to 5 bases, leaving 6 bases not matched to a gene. The CDR3 reads CASSPGQGALTEAFF. CDR3 DNA sequence: TGTGCCAGCAGCCCGGGACAGGGGGCTCTGACTGAAGCTTTCTTT.

The chain carries TRBV7-6 and TRBJ1-2; D is unresolved. The CDR3 is 11 amino acids. Trimming left V 5 bases short and J 4 bases short, with 5 bases between. The germline CDR1 and CDR2 sequences are SGHVS and FNYEAQ. In nucleotides, the CDR3 is TGTGCCAGCAGCCAGACCTATGGCTACACCTTC. It translates to CASSQTYGYTF.

CDR3 nucleotide sequence: TGTGCCAGCAGCCAAGAGGCGGGACAGGGAGAAGAGACCCAGTACTTC. It yields the protein CASSQEAGQGEETQYF. The chain couples TRBV4-2 to TRBJ2-5, with 9 bases lining up with TRBD1. Per germline, CDR1 LGHNA and CDR2 YNFKEQ. The CDR3 spans 16 residues. V shed 0 bases and J 3 bases; nucleotides not matched to a gene: 5.

This chain joins TRBV11-2 and TRBJ1-2; 12 bases agree with TRBD1. The CDR3 spans 17 residues. V was pared by 4 bases and J by 8 bases, with 14 bases of the junction left unmatched. Germline CDR1 reads SGHAT; CDR2 reads FQNNGV. CDR3 in amino acids: CASSSTRDRGRREGYTF. CDR3 bases: TGTGCCAGCAGCTCAACTCGGGACAGGGGGCGTCGGGAGGGCTACACCTTC.

This sequence joins TRBV7-9 and TRBJ2-7; either TRBD1 or TRBD2 may fit D (5 bases each). CDR3 length equals 13 residues. CDR1 and CDR2 (germline): SEHNR, FQNEAQ (reference sequence). V was pared by 0 bases and J by 4 bases, with 7 bases between. The CDR3 DNA is TGTGCCAGCAGCTTAGCCAGGGAGTACGAGCAGTACTTC. Amino acid sequence: CASSLAREYEQYF.

The chain links TRBV11-2 to TRBJ2-2; D is uncertain. Germline lookup yields CDR1 SGHAT and CDR2 FQNNGV. This CDR3 region has 13 residues. V was trimmed by 5 bases and J by 5 bases, leaving 9 bases between them. CDR3 sequence: CASSPLVTGELFF. The CDR3 DNA is TGTGCCAGCAGCCCTCTGGTGACCGGGGAGCTGTTTTTT.